The source of this TCR beta chain is a study of cytomegalovirus exposure and HLA in healthy donors. Study-level information: Samples from HLA-typed donors yielded 85 million to 95 million unique TCRs in an early data release.

The PCR made use of 60 Vbeta and 13 Jbeta primers. Produced via immunoSEQ multiplex PCR; TCRdb's table is partial and in-frame only. In the table there are 100,000 to 150,000 clones, 80% of which are singletons. Note on this clone: Its antigen remains unknown.

General study findings and limits: TCR association rates varied by HLA locus in a later analysis, with DRB1 highest and HLA-C lowest. The presence/absence work took it that sequencing depth was about the same across donors. According to the study, roughly 160 TCR beta chains were cytomegalovirus-associated.

Trimming shortened V by 4 bases and J by 5 bases, and 17 bases separated the two germline ends. The CDR3 extends over 15 amino acids. The germline V gene has CDR1 SGHTA and CDR2 FQGNSA. The chain combines TRBV7-2 with TRBJ1-2; D is perhaps TRBD1 (6 bases). This receptor was identified in a middle-aged woman in good health and CMV-seronegative. Sequencing was done on a sample of PBMCs. The DNA for the CDR3 is TGTGCCAGCAGCTCCACCCGACAGGTCCGATATGGCTACACCTTC. Its translation is CASSSTRQVRYGYTF.